The rows below give T cell receptor beta chains drawn from one sample of a study of regulatory T cells in long-lasting Graves disease. TCRdb called the multiplex PCR reads again in MiXCR, with one record for every CDR3 protein. In the table there are hundreds of thousands of distinct CDR3 sequences, roughly 16% of which are singletons. In addition, the sample was reused for a study of T cells in Graves' hyperthyroidism and ophthalmopathy.

The specimen comprised peripheral blood mononuclear cells (PBMCs), sampled at new diagnosis, from a patient treated with antithyroid drugs. These receptor sequences come from a woman in her twenties or thirties with Graves disease. Both conserved end residues are part of each CDR3. D genes are given only for firm matches. Some rows have no size entry. The others give once, few or many, or a class for an expanded clone.

>few|TRBJ2-7|TRBV7-2|.
TGTGCCAGCAGCTTAGAAGGGGGAGGGCCGGGGGGTGAGCAGTACTTC
CASSLEGGGPGGEQYF
>.|TRBJ2-1|TRBV5-1|.
TGCGCCAGCACGGAGGGGGTCGAGCAGTTCTTC
CASTEGVEQFF
>few|TRBJ1-2|TRBV6-1|.
TGTGCCAGCAGGGAAGGGGGCTATGGCTACACCTTC
CASREGGYGYTF
>.|TRBJ2-5|TRBV10-3|TRBD1
TGTGCCATCGGGCGTACAGGGGTTGGGCTCCAAGGGACCCAGTACTTC
CAIGRTGVGLQGTQYF
>.|TRBJ2-1|TRBV2|TRBD1
TGTGCCAGCAGTCGGACAGGTCCCTTTGAGCAGTTCTTC
CASSRTGPFEQFF
>few|TRBJ1-6|TRBV3-1|TRBD1
TGTGCCAGCAGCCGGTTCTACGGGACAGAGTCTTCACCCCTCCACTTT
CASSRFYGTESSPLHF
>many|TRBJ2-1|TRBV28|.
TGTGCCAGCACCCCCAGGAGGATCTCCTACAATGAGCAGTTCTTC
CASTPRRISYNEQFF
>many|TRBJ1-6|TRBV27|.
TGTGCCAGCAGTTTCGCAGGCCCAACTTCACCCCTCCACTTT
CASSFAGPTSPLHF
>.|TRBJ2-3|TRBV7-8|TRBD1
TGTGCCAGCAGCTTTCAGACAGGGCACACAGATACGCAGTATTTT
CASSFQTGHTDTQYF
>.|TRBJ2-2|TRBV29-1|.
TGCAGGGTTGCGGGGACTGCATACACCGGGGAGCTGTTTTTT
CRVAGTAYTGELFF
>many|TRBJ2-7|TRBV20-1|.
TGCAGTGCAGGAACCCAACGCCCTCCTTACGAGCAGTACTTC
CSAGTQRPPYEQYF
>many|TRBJ2-7|TRBV29-1|TRBD1
TGCAGCATCATTCTCGGGACAGGATTCGGAGAGCAGTACTTC
CSIILGTGFGEQYF
>many|TRBJ1-1|TRBV7-2|.
TGTGCCAGCAGCTTAGTTTCCCGAGGGAGGGGAGCTTTCTTT
CASSLVSRGRGAFF
>few|TRBJ2-3|TRBV29-1|.
TGCAGCGTTGAACCCCTCGCTAGCGCTAGCACAGATACGCAGTATTTT
CSVEPLASASTDTQYF
>few|TRBJ1-5|TRBV19|.
TGTGCCAGTAGTAAAACAGAGGTGGGTGGCAATCAGCCCCAGCATTTT
CASSKTEVGGNQPQHF
>.|TRBJ1-4|TRBV28|.
TGTGCCAGCAGTTTCTTTGTTGGAACTAATGAAAAACTGTTTTTT
CASSFFVGTNEKLFF
>.|TRBJ1-4|TRBV6-1|.
TGTGCCAGCAGTGAAGGGGGTATAGCTAATGAAAAACTGTTTTTT
CASSEGGIANEKLFF
>few|TRBJ2-7|TRBV5-6|TRBD1
TGTGCCAGCAGCTATGGGACAGGGTTATCCACCTACGAGCAGTACTTC
CASSYGTGLSTYEQYF
>.|TRBJ1-6|TRBV9|.
TGTGCCAGCAGCGTAGGAGGGGGTAGGTCACCCCTCCACTTT
CASSVGGGRSPLHF
>.|TRBJ2-7|TRBV9|.
TGTGCCAGCAGCGGTGGTTGGGGGAGCTCGAACGAGCAGTACTTC
CASSGGWGSSNEQYF
>many|TRBJ2-7|TRBV6-2/TRBV6-3|.
TGTGCCAGCAGTTCCCCAGAAGGGTCAAACACCTACGAGCAGTACTTC
CASSSPEGSNTYEQYF
>.|TRBJ1-1|TRBV25-1|TRBD1
TGTGCCAGCCGCCAGGGGGGTATGGCTGAAGCTTCCTTT
CASRQGGMAEASF
>many|TRBJ1-5|TRBV6-5|.
TGTGCCAGCAGTTTGTTTGGGGTTGGGGGGAGCAATCAGCCCCAGCATTTT
CASSLFGVGGSNQPQHF
>.|TRBJ1-1|TRBV30|.
TGTGCCTGGAAGATCGGGGGGCCGACTGAAGCTTTCTTT
CAWKIGGPTEAFF
>many|TRBJ2-3|TRBV27|.
TGTGCCAGCAGTCGAATAACAAAGACCCTACGTGCCACAGATACGCAGTATTTT
CASSRITKTLRATDTQYF
>many|TRBJ2-1|TRBV2|.
TGTGCCAGCAGTGCAGGTTTGCACAATGAGCAGTTCTTC
CASSAGLHNEQFF
>many|TRBJ1-1|TRBV20-1|.
TGCAGTGGGGGACTTGAAGCTTTCTTT
CSGGLEAFF
>.|TRBJ2-7|TRBV5-1|TRBD1
TGCGCCAGCAGCTTGGACTCGACAGGGCCCTACGAGCAGTACTTC
CASSLDSTGPYEQYF
>many|TRBJ2-2|TRBV2|.
TGTGCCAGCACCAACAGGGCTAACACCGGGGAGCTGTTTTTT
CASTNRANTGELFF